This entry is about one T cell receptor (beta chain). The CDR3 consists of 15 residues. Trimming removed 0 bases from V and 8 bases from J, with 14 bases in between. This table comes from immunoSEQ multiplex PCR, and its TCRdb copy is limited to in-frame clones, with some not included. Of some 250,000 clones listed, roughly 80% are singletons. The data belong to a study of blood T cell repertoires in COVID-19. The clonotype originates from a woman of 80 years or more with COVID-19, enrolled during active disease. Source material: peripheral blood. The chain combines TRBV23-1 with TRBJ2-1, with D perhaps matching TRBD2 (6 bases). TRBV23-1 is labeled an ORF, and its function is uncertain. The DNA of the CDR3 is TGCGCCAGCAGTCAATCCGGGACTGGTGGACATGAGCAGTTCTTC. Its protein product is CASSQSGTGGHEQFF.